Shown below are 30 T cell receptor beta chains from a single sample sequenced in a study of CD8 T cells in ankylosing spondylitis. One entry per CDR3 protein, called by TCRdb with MiXCR from the 5' RACE reads. The sample contains about 220,000 distinct CDR3 sequences, 20% to 30% of which appear only once. The sequencing sample was made of blood, either unsorted or a sorted T cell fraction (not recorded which). These receptors all come from a male donor with ankylosing spondylitis or in good health (not recorded which).

The chain uses TRBV9 and TRBJ1-2; possibly TRBD1 for D (5 bases). Trimming left V 3 bases short and J 6 bases short, with 9 bases between. Germline V lookup: CDR1 SGDLS, CDR2 YYNGEE. CDR3 length: 12 residues. As DNA, the CDR3 is TGTGCCAGCAGCGGGACAATCGATGGCTACACCTTC. Protein sequence: CASSGTIDGYTF. The complete variable domain, with remaining parts taken from reference TRBV9 and TRBJ1-2, reads DSGVTQTPKHLITATGQRVTLRCSPRSGDLSVYWYQQSLDQGLQFLIQYYNGEERAKGNILERFSAQQFPDLHSELNLSSLELGDSALYFCASSGTIDGYTFGSGTRLTVV.

V and J are TRBV29-1 and TRBJ2-5; TRBD1 aligns across 10 bases. J lost 5 bases, V lost 2 bases, and 11 bases had no gene match. This CDR3 contains 16 residues. Germline CDR1 is SQVTM and CDR2 is ANQGSEA. The CDR3 loop reads CSVEPHPGTGEETQYF. Written as DNA, the CDR3 is TGCAGCGTTGAACCTCACCCCGGGACAGGGGAGGAGACCCAGTACTTC.

This clonotype has at least ten counts. The rearrangement joins TRBV7-2 to TRBJ2-1; 8 nucleotides agree with TRBD1. Trimming took 3 bases from V and 9 from J; bases not matched to a gene: 7. Germline CDR1 SGHTA, CDR2 FQGNSA. The CDR3 spans 14 residues. The chain's CDR3 is CASSLGPDRVEQFF. DNA for the CDR3: TGTGCCAGCAGCTTGGGCCCGGACAGGGTTGAGCAGTTCTTC.

Only a few counts were recorded for this clonotype. The V and J genes are TRBV20-1 and TRBJ1-1, with TRBD1 as a possible D gene (5 bases). Germline V gives CDR1 DFQATT, CDR2 SNEGSKA (reference sequence). V shed 3 bases and J shed 3 bases, with 11 bases lying between them. This CDR3 contains 13 residues. The CDR3 DNA reads as TGCAGTGCTAGGGGCGGGGGACACACTGAAGCTTTCTTT. This codes for CSARGGGHTEAFF.

This clonotype turned up a few times. The chain couples TRBV20-1 to TRBJ2-1, with TRBD2 matching over 8 bases. With V trimmed by 3 bases and J by 1 base, 5 bases remained unmatched. The germline gives CDR1 DFQATT, CDR2 SNEGSKA (reference sequence). This CDR3 region has 15 residues. The CDR3 loop reads CSASRGGRSYNEQFF. The DNA of the CDR3 is TGCAGTGCTAGTCGGGGCGGGAGGTCCTACAATGAGCAGTTCTTC.

This clonotype has at least ten counts. This chain joins TRBV28 and TRBJ2-7, with D possibly matching TRBD1 (6 bases). From germline, CDR1 is MDHEN and CDR2 SYDVKM. V was clipped by 1 base and J by 0 bases, with 10 bases between them. This CDR3 region has 15 residues. CDR3 amino acids: CASSLYRVSSYEQYF. Here the CDR3 DNA reads TGTGCCAGCAGTTTATACAGGGTTAGCTCCTACGAGCAGTACTTC.

The gene calls are TRBV20-1 and TRBJ2-5; TRBD2 matches 15 bases. The germline gives CDR1 DFQATT, CDR2 SNEGSKA (reference sequence). The CDR3 runs 15 residues. Trimming cost V 3 bases and J 5 bases; bases outside gene matches: 4. The CDR3 region is CSASRTSGRGETQYF. CDR3 nucleotides: TGCAGTGCTAGCCGGACTAGCGGGAGGGGTGAGACCCAGTACTTC.

This clonotype was recorded many times. The gene calls are TRBV7-2 and TRBJ1-5; possibly TRBD1 for D (5 bases). Trimming removed 5 bases from V and 3 bases from J, with 14 bases in between. This CDR3 is built from 15 residues. Germline values: CDR1 SGHTA, CDR2 FQGNSA. The CDR3 protein is CASSTGGEVNQPQHF. The CDR3 DNA reads TGTGCCAGCAGCACTGGAGGGGAGGTCAATCAGCCCCAGCATTTT. The variable domain in full, with the rest retrieved from reference TRBV7-2 and TRBJ1-5, is GAGVSQSPSNKVTEKGKDVELRCDPISGHTALYWYRQSLGQGLEFLIYFQGNSAPDKSGLPSDRFSAERTGGSVSTLTIQRTQQEDSAVYLCASSTGGEVNQPQHFGDGTRLSIL.

This clonotype showed up many times. V is TRBV29-1 and J is TRBJ1-1; no clear D. The CDR3 spans 10 residues. The V gene lost 7 bases and the J gene lost 1 base, with 4 bases spanning the gap. CDR1 is SQVTM, CDR2 ANQGSEA, per germline. The DNA for the CDR3 is TGCAGCGCCAAGAACACTGAAGCTTTCTTT. This gives the protein CSAKNTEAFF.

The table lists this clonotype with a few counts. V and J are TRBV14 and TRBJ2-1; 13 nucleotides match TRBD2. Germline CDR1 SGHDN, CDR2 FVKESK. With V trimmed by 6 bases and J by 7 bases, 0 bases remained unmatched. The CDR3 covers 13 residues. CDR3 protein: CASRTSGRNEQFF. The CDR3 DNA is TGTGCCAGCAGGACTAGCGGGAGGAATGAGCAGTTCTTC.

The chain has TRBV7-2 and TRBJ2-1; 8 bases align to TRBD2. CDR1 and CDR2 from the germline V gene are SGHTA and FQGNSA. There are 16 residues in the CDR3. V shed 1 base, J shed 6 bases, and the junction held 8 bases outside the gene matches. The CDR3 DNA reads as TGTGCCAGCAGCTTAGGGGGAACGGGAGGGAGCAATGAGCAGTTCTTC. Translated: CASSLGGTGGSNEQFF.

Ten or more counts support this clonotype. The chain links TRBV25-1 to TRBJ1-4; weak D call: TRBD1 (6 bases). Per the germline V gene, CDR1 is MGHDK and CDR2 is SYGVNS. V gave up 10 bases and J gave up 5 bases, with 14 bases separating them. This CDR3 is 13 amino acids long. The CDR3 is CATSMGANEKLFF. CDR3 in DNA: TGTGCCACTTCTATGGGGGCAAATGAAAAACTGTTTTTT.

The V gene is TRBV20-1, the J gene TRBJ2-3; TRBD2 matches 8 bases. The CDR3 consists of 16 residues. Germline lookup yields CDR1 DFQATT and CDR2 SNEGSKA (reference sequence). J gave up 0 bases and V 3 bases, and 8 bases lay outside the gene matches. The CDR3 coding sequence is TGCAGTGCTAGTTGGTCCGCTAGCGGGAGCACAGATACGCAGTATTTT. Residues: CSASWSASGSTDTQYF.

This clonotype was observed at least ten times. The J gene is TRBJ2-2, the V gene TRBV11-2; D remains ambiguous. The CDR3 is 12 amino acids. Germline CDR1 SGHAT, CDR2 FQNNGV. V was cut by 2 bases and J by 6 bases, with 4 bases left in between. CDR3 in DNA: TGTGCCAGCAGCTTACGGGCCGGGGAGCTGTTTTTT. Translation gives CASSLRAGELFF. Looking up the rest from reference TRBV11-2 and TRBJ2-2 gives the full variable domain: EAGVAQSPRYKIIEKRQSVAFWCNPISGHATLYWYQQILGQGPKLLIQFQNNGVVDDSQLPKDRFSAERLKGVDSTLKIQPAKLEDSAVYLCASSLRAGELFFGEGSRLTVL.

This chain uses TRBV4-3 with TRBJ2-1; 10 bases agree with TRBD1. In germline, CDR1 is LGHNA, CDR2 YSLEER. The CDR3 runs to 15 residues. The trim removed 0 bases at V and 10 bases at J, leaving 6 bases unmatched. CDR3 DNA: TGCGCCAGCAGCCAAGATGGGACAGGGGATGTGGAGCAGTTCTTC. This translates into CASSQDGTGDVEQFF.

This clonotype was counted a few times. At one of its ends the junction is not consistent with the germline gene, which may arise from a read error. The J gene is TRBJ2-7, the V gene TRBV20-1; D tentatively reads TRBD1 or TRBD2 (5 bases each). This CDR3 comprises 9 residues. The germline CDR1 and CDR2 sequences are DFQATT and SNEGSKA (reference sequence). DNA for the CDR3: TGCAGTGCTAGTGGGGGATTTGACTTC. It is translated as CSASGGFDF.

This clonotype was observed at least ten times. The CDR3 loop is CASTPQDARSDGYTF. CDR3 nucleotides: TGCGCCAGCACACCTCAGGACGCCAGGTCGGATGGCTACACCTTC. The chain couples TRBV5-1 to TRBJ1-2; no clear D. Looked up from germline, CDR1 is SGHRS and CDR2 is YFSETQ. Trimming stripped 6 bases from V and 6 bases from J, with 21 bases between. This CDR3 spans 15 amino acids.

The V gene is TRBV27, the J gene TRBJ1-1; D is perhaps TRBD1 (6 bases). CDR3 length: 14 residues. In germline, CDR1 is MNHEY, CDR2 SMNVEV (reference sequence). With 4 bases removed from V and 2 bases from J, the gap between germline ends came to 11 bases. CDR3: CASSSGQINTEAFF. CDR3 bases: TGTGCCAGCAGTTCAGGACAGATAAACACTGAAGCTTTCTTT.

V usage is TRBV29-1 and J usage is TRBJ2-1, with 8 bases fitting TRBD2. The CDR3 is made up of 12 amino acids. The germline CDR1 and CDR2 sequences are SQVTM and ANQGSEA. V lost 3 bases to trimming and J lost 8 bases; unmatched junction nucleotides: 3. As DNA, the CDR3 is TGCAGCGTTGACAGCGGGAGAGATGAGCAGTTCTTC. Its protein is CSVDSGRDEQFF.

At least ten counts were recorded for this clonotype. V usage is TRBV4-1 and J usage is TRBJ1-4; D is uncertain. From germline, CDR1 is MGHRA and CDR2 YSYEKL. The CDR3 is made up of 14 amino acids. Trimming removed 1 base from V and 4 bases from J, with 7 bases in between. In nucleotides, the CDR3 is TGCGCCAGCAGCCAAGGGCAGGTTAATGAAAAACTGTTTTTT. It yields the protein CASSQGQVNEKLFF.

The V gene is TRBV20-1, the J gene TRBJ2-1; D gene uncertain. The V gene lost 6 bases and the J gene lost 4 bases, with 10 bases spanning the gap. There are 12 residues in the CDR3. Germline V gene lookup returns CDR1 DFQATT and CDR2 SNEGSKA (reference sequence). The CDR3 region is CSALGSYNEQFF. CDR3 DNA sequence: TGCAGTGCCCTGGGTTCTTACAATGAGCAGTTCTTC.

The chain is built from TRBV6-1 and TRBJ1-1; D is perhaps TRBD1 (5 bases). Trimming cost V 7 bases and J 1 base, with 10 bases left between them. Germline V lookup: CDR1 MNHNS, CDR2 SASEGT. The CDR3 covers 13 residues. The CDR3 nucleotides are TGTGCCAGCAAGGGGATGGGGAACACTGAAGCTTTCTTT. Translation: CASKGMGNTEAFF.

V and J are TRBV7-8 and TRBJ2-5; tentative D call: TRBD1 (6 bases). Trimming shortened V by 5 bases and J by 3 bases, and 10 bases separated the two germline ends. This CDR3 contains 13 residues. In germline, CDR1 is SGHVS, CDR2 FQNEAQ. The CDR3 DNA sequence: TGTGCCAGCAGCCCTGGACAGAAAGAGACCCAGTACTTC. Its translation is CASSPGQKETQYF.

This clonotype was picked up a small number of times. The chain employs TRBV29-1 and TRBJ1-2, with D possibly being TRBD1 (6 bases). The CDR3 length is 11 residues. The V end was cut by 6 bases, the J end by 6 bases, with 11 bases between. The germline gives CDR1 SQVTM, CDR2 ANQGSEA. The CDR3 DNA follows: TGCAGCGTAGCCGGGACACATGGCTACACCTTC. Residues: CSVAGTHGYTF.

This clonotype has only a few counts. The chain combines TRBV15 with TRBJ2-1; D perhaps matches TRBD2 (6 bases). Germline-derived CDR1 and CDR2 are LNHNV and YYDKDF (reference sequence). CDR3 length: 16 amino acids. The ends were cut back, 4 bases at V and 4 bases at J, with 17 bases in the middle. The CDR3: CATSTWASVKYNEQFF. CDR3 coding DNA: TGTGCCACCAGCACCTGGGCTAGCGTAAAATACAATGAGCAGTTCTTC.

This clonotype was seen many times. The chain uses TRBV24-1 and TRBJ2-5; 7 bases match TRBD1. The CDR3 covers 15 residues. CDR1 KGHDR and CDR2 SFDVKD come from the germline V gene. Trimming cost V 2 bases and J 3 bases; bases outside gene matches: 5. The CDR3 coding sequence is TGTGCCACCAGTGATTCCACAGGGGCTAAAGAGACCCAGTACTTC. This codes for CATSDSTGAKETQYF.

This clonotype was detected once. The genes are TRBV6-1 and TRBJ2-1, with 7 bases matching TRBD2. Losses at the gene ends were 6 bases for V and 9 bases for J; bases not matched to a gene: 14. CDR1 and CDR2 (germline): MNHNS, SASEGT. CDR3 size: 15 residues. CDR3 amino acids: CASSRTSGGGGEQFF. The CDR3 nucleotides read TGTGCCAGCAGCCGGACTAGTGGTGGCGGGGGTGAGCAGTTCTTC.

The V gene is TRBV29-1, the J gene TRBJ2-2, with D possibly TRBD1 on 6 matching bases. Germline CDR1 is SQVTM and CDR2 is ANQGSEA. This CDR3 is built from 14 residues. With 7 bases removed from V and 1 base from J, the gap between germline ends came to 13 bases. The CDR3 region is CSGGPGQNTGELFF. The CDR3 DNA follows: TGCAGCGGTGGACCGGGACAGAACACCGGGGAGCTGTTTTTT.

The J gene is TRBJ2-1, the V gene TRBV11-3, with no clear D. CDR3 length: 13 residues. V was clipped by 4 bases and J by 5 bases, with 9 bases between them. Germline V gene data show CDR1 as SGHNT and CDR2 as YENEEA. CDR3 nucleotide sequence: TGTGCCAGCAGCTCCGGGCCCCACAATGAGCAGTTCTTC. Translation: CASSSGPHNEQFF.

The chain is built from TRBV4-3 and TRBJ1-6, with D possibly matching TRBD1 (6 bases). Germline values: CDR1 LGHNA, CDR2 YSLEER. V was cut by 2 bases and J by 9 bases, with 17 bases left in between. The CDR3 runs to 16 residues. CDR3 loop: CASSQNGAQGSSPLHF. Here the CDR3 DNA reads TGCGCCAGCAGCCAAAATGGGGCACAGGGAAGTTCACCCCTCCACTTT.